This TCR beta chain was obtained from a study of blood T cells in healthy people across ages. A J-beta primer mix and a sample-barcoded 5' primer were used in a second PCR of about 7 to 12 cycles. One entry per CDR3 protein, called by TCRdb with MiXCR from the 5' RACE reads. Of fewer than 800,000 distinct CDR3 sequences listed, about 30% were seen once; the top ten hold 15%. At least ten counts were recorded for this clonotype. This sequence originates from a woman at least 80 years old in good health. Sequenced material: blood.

The CDR3: CASSLVPGFGYEQYF. The CDR3 DNA reads as TGCGCCAGCAGCTTGGTCCCCGGGTTCGGGTACGAGCAGTACTTC. The chain couples TRBV5-1 to TRBJ2-7; D uncertain. The germline CDR1 and CDR2 sequences are SGHRS and YFSETQ. V shed 0 bases and J shed 4 bases, with 14 bases lying between them. This CDR3 has 15 amino acids.